There are a few counts of the clone carrying this TCR beta chain. During its preparation, the TCRbeta library received unique molecular identifiers. TCRdb analysed the PCR reads with MiXCR anew, one entry per CDR3 protein. The sample holds a few hundred thousand distinct CDR3 sequences, 10% seen once. CDR1 and CDR2 from the germline V gene are SGHRS and YFSETQ. The CDR3 covers 19 residues. Losses at the gene ends were 4 bases for V and 4 bases for J; bases not matched to a gene: 18. This entry belongs to a study of T-cell reconstitution after alpha-beta-depleted transplantation in children. The sequence derives from a human donor who donated a stem cell graft to a child with acute lymphoblastic leukemia. V is TRBV5-1 and J is TRBJ2-7, with TRBD2 matching over 12 bases. Specimen: PBMCs from the stem cell graft donor, collected from the stem cell graft. The CDR3 reads CASSTASGRAKQPFYEQYF. DNA of the CDR3: TGCGCCAGCAGCACCGCTAGCGGGAGGGCCAAACAGCCCTTTTACGAGCAGTACTTC.